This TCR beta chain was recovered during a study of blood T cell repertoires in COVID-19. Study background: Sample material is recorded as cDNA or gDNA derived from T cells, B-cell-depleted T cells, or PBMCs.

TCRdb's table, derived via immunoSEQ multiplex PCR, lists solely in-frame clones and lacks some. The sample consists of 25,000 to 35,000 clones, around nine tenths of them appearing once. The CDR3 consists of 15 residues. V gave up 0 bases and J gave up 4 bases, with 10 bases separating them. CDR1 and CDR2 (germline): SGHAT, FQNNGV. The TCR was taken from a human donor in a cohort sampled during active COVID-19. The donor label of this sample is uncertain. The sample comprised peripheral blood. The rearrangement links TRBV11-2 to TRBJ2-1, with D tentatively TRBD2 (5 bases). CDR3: CASSLEGGLYNEQFF. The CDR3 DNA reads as TGTGCCAGCAGCTTAGAGGGCGGGCTATACAATGAGCAGTTCTTC.